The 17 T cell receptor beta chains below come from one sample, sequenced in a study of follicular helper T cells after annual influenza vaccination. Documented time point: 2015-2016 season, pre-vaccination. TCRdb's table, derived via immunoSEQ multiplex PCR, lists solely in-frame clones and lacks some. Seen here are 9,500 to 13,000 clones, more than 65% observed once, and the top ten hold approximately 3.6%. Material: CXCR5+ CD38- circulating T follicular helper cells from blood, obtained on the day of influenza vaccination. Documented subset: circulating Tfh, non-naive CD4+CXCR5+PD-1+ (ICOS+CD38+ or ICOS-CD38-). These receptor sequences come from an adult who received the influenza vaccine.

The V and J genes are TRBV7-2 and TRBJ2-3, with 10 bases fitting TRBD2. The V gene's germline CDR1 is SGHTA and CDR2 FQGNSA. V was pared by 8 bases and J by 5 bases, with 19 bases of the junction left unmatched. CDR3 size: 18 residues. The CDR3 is CASANPGRLAGVEDTQYF. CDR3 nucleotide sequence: TGTGCCAGCGCTAACCCAGGCCGGCTAGCGGGGGTGGAAGATACGCAGTATTTT.

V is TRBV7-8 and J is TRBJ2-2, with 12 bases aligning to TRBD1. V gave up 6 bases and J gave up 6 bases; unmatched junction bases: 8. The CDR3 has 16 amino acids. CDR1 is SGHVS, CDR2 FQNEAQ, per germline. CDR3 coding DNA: TGTGCCAGCAGAGGGACAGGGGGCCTTAGGGCCGGGGAGCTGTTTTTT. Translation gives CASRGTGGLRAGELFF.

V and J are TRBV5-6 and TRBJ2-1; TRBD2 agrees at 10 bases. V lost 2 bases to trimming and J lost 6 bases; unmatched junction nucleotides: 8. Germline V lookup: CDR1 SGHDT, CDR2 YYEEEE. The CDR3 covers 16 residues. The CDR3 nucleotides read TGTGCCAGCAGCTTCCTAGCGGGAGTGAGGAGCAATGAGCAGTTCTTC. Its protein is CASSFLAGVRSNEQFF.

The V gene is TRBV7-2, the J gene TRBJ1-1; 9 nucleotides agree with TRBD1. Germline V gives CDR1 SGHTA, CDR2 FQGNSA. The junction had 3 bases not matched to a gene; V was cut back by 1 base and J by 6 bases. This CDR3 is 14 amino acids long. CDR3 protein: CASSLGDRAAEAFF. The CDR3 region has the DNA TGTGCCAGCAGCTTAGGGGACAGGGCGGCTGAAGCTTTCTTT.

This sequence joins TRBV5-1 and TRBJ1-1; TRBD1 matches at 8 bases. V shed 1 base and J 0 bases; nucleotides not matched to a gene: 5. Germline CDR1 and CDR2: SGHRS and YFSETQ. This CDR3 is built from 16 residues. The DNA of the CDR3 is TGCGCCAGCAGCTTGTTATCAGGGGGCGTGAACACTGAAGCTTTCTTT. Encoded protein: CASSLLSGGVNTEAFF.

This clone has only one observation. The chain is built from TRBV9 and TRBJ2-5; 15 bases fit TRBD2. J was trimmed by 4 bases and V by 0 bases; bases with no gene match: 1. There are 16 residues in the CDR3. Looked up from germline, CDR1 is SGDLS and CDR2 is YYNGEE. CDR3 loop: CASSVGTSGGAETQYF. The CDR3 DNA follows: TGTGCCAGCAGCGTAGGGACTAGCGGGGGGGCAGAGACCCAGTACTTC.

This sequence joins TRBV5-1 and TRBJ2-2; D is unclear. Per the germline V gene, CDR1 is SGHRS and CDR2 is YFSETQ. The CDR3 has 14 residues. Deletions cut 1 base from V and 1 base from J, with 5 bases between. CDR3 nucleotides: TGCGCCAGCAGCTTGTCCGGGAACACCGGGGAGCTGTTTTTT. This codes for CASSLSGNTGELFF.

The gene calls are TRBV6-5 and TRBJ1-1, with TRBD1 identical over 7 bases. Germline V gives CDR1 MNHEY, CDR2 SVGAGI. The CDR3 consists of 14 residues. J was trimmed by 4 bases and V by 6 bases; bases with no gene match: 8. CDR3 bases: TGTGCCAGCAGATCGGACAGGCGGAGCACTGAAGCTTTCTTT. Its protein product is CASRSDRRSTEAFF.

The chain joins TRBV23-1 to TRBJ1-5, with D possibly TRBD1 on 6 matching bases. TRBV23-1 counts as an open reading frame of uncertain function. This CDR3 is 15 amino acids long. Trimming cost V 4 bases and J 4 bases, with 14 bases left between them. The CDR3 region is CASSLGRGSNQPQHF. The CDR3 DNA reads TGCGCCAGCAGTCTGGGTAGGGGGTCAAATCAGCCCCAGCATTTT.

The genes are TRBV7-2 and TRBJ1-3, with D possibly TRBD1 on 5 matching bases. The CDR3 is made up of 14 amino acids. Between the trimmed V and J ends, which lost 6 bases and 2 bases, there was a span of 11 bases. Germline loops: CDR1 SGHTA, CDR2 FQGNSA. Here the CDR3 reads CASRPGATGNTIYF. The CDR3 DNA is TGTGCCAGCAGACCCGGGGCCACTGGAAACACCATATATTTT.

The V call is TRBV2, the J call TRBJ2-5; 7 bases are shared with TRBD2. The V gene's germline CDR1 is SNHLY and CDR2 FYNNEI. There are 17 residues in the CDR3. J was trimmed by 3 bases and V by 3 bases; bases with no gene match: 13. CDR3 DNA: TGTGCCAGCAGTGAGGGATCCGGGACTACCGGAAAAGAGACCCAGTACTTC. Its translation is CASSEGSGTTGKETQYF.

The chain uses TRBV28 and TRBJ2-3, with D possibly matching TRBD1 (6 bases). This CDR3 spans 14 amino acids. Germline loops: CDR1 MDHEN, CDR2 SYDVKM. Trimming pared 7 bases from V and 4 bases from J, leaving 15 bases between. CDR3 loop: CASTEGDTPDTQYF. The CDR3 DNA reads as TGTGCCAGCACCGAAGGGGACACCCCAGATACGCAGTATTTT. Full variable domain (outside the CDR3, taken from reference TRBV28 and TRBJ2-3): DVKVTQSSRYLVKRTGEKVFLECVQDMDHENMFWYRQDPGLGLRLIYFSYDVKMKEKGDIPEGYSVSREKKERFSLILESASTNQTSMYLCASTEGDTPDTQYFGPGTRLTVL.

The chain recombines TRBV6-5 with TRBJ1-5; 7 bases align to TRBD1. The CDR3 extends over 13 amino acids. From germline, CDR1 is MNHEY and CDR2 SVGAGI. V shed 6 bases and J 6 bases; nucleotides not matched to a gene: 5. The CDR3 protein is CASSRQGGQPQHF. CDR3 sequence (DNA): TGTGCCAGCAGCCGACAGGGCGGTCAGCCCCAGCATTTT.

This CDR3 reads CASSHKGNSGNTIYF. For the CDR3, the DNA is TGCGCCAGCAGTCACAAGGGGAACTCTGGAAACACCATATATTTT. The V call is TRBV23-1, the J call TRBJ1-3; weak D call: TRBD1 (5 bases). TRBV23-1 is classed as an ORF, of uncertain function. Trimming removed 3 bases at V and 0 bases at J, with 9 bases between. The CDR3 runs 15 residues.

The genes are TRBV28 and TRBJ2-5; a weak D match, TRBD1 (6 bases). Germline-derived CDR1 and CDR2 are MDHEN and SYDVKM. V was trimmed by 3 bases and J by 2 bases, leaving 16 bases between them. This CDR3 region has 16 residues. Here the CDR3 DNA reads TGTGCCAGCAGTTTGTGGACAGAGGGGTTTCAAGAGACCCAGTACTTC. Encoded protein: CASSLWTEGFQETQYF.

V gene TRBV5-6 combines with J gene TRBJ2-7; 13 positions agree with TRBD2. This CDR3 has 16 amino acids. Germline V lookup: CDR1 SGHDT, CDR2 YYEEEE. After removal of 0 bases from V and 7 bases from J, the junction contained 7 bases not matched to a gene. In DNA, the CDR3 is TGTGCCAGCAGCTTGGCCGGGACTAGCGGGACGGGGGAGCAGTACTTC. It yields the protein CASSLAGTSGTGEQYF.

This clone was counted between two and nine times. CDR3 loop: CASSPGNTVLGNEQFF. CDR3 in DNA: TGTGCCAGCTCACCAGGCAACACGGTCTTGGGGAATGAGCAGTTCTTC. The V gene is TRBV18, the J gene TRBJ2-1, with D hard to call. V was cut by 2 bases and J by 7 bases, with 18 bases left in between. This CDR3 spans 16 amino acids. In germline, CDR1 is KGHSH, CDR2 LQKENI. The entire variable domain, with the rest obtained from reference TRBV18 and TRBJ2-1, is as follows: NAGVMQNPRHLVRRRGQEARLRCSPMKGHSHVYWYRQLPEEGLKFMVYLQKENIIDESGMPKERFSAEFPKEGPSILRIQQVVRGDSAAYFCASSPGNTVLGNEQFFGPGTRLTVL.